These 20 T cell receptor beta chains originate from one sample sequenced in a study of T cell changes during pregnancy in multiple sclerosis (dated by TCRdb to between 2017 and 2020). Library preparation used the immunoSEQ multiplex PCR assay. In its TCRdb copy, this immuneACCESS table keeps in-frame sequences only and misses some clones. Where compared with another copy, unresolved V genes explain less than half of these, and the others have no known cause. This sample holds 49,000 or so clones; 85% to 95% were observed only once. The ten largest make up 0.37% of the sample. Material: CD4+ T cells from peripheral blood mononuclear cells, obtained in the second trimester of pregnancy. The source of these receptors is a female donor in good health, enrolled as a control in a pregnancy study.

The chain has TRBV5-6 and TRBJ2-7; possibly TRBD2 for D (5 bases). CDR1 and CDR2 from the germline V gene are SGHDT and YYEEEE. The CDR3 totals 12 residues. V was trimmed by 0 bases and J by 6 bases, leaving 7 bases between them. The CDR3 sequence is CASSLVGSEQYF. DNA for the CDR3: TGTGCCAGCAGCTTGGTAGGGAGCGAGCAGTACTTC. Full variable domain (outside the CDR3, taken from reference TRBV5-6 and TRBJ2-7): DAGVTQSPTHLIKTRGQQVTLRCSPKSGHDTVSWYQQALGQGPQFIFQYYEEEERQRGNFPDRFSGHQFPNYSSELNVNALLLGDSALYLCASSLVGSEQYFGPGTRLTVT.

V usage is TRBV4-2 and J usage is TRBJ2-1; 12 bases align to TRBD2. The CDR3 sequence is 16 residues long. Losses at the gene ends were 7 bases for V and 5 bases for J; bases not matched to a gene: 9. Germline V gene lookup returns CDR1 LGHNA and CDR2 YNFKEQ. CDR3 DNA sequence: TGTGCCAGCACCCCGCGGACTAGCGGGGCCGACAATGAGCAGTTCTTC. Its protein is CASTPRTSGADNEQFF.

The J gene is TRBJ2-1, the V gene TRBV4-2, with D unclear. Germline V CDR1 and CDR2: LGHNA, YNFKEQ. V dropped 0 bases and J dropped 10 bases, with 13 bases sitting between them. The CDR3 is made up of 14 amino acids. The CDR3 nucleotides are TGTGCCAGCAGCCAAGATATAGGCGGTGGGGAGCAGTTCTTC. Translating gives CASSQDIGGGEQFF.

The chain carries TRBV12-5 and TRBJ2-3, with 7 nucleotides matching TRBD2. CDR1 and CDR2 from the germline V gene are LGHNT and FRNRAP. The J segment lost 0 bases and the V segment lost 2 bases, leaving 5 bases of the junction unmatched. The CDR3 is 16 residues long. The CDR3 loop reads CASGLSTSASTDTQYF. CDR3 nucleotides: TGTGCTAGTGGTTTGAGTACTAGCGCTAGCACAGATACGCAGTATTTT.

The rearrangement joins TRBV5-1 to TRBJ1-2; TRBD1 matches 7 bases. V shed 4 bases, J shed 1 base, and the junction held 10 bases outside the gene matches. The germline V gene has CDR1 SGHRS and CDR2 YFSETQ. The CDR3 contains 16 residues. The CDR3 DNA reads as TGCGCCAGCAGCCCGGGACAGAGTGGGGGTAACTATGGCTACACCTTC. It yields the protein CASSPGQSGGNYGYTF.

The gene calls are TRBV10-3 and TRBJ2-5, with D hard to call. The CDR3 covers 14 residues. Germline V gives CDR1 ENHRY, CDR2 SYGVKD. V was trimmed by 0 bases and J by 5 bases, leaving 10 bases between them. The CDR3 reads CAISESTRPETQYF. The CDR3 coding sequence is TGTGCCATCAGTGAGTCTACCAGGCCGGAGACCCAGTACTTC.

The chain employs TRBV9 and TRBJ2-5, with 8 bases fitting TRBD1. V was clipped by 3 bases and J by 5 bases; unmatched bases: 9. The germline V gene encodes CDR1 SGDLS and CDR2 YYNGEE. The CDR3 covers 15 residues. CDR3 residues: CASSARTGNGETQYF. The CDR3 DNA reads TGTGCCAGCAGCGCTCGGACAGGGAACGGGGAGACCCAGTACTTC.

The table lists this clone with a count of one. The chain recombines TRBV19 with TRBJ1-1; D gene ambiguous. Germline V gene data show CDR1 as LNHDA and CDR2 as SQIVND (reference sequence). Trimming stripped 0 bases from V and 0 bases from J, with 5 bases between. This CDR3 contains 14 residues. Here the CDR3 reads CASSIEQLNTEAFF. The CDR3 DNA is TGTGCCAGTAGTATAGAACAGCTGAACACTGAAGCTTTCTTT.

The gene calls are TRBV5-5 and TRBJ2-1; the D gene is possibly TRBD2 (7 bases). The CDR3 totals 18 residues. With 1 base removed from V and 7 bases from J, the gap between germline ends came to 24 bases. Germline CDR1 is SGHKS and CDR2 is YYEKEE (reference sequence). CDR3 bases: TGTGCCAGCAGCTTGAGGTTCGGTGACGGGGGGCGGATGAATGAGCAGTTCTTC. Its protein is CASSLRFGDGGRMNEQFF.

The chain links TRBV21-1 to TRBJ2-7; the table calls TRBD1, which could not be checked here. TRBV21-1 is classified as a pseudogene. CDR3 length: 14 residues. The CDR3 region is CASSDRDTAYEQYF. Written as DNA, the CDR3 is TGTGCCAGCAGCGACCGGGACACCGCCTACGAGCAGTACTTC.

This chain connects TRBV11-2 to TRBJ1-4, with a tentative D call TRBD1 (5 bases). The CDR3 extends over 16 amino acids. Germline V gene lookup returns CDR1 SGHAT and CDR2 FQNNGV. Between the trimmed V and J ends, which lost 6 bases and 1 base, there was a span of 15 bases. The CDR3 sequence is CASSLGRGLTNEKLFF. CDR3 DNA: TGTGCCAGCAGTTTGGGCCGGGGGTTAACTAATGAAAAACTGTTTTTT.

The CDR3 loop reads CASSAGGGSGSSTDTQYF. The CDR3 nucleotides read TGTGCCAGCAGCGCCGGTGGGGGGAGTGGGTCGAGCACAGATACGCAGTATTTT. The rearrangement links TRBV9 to TRBJ2-3, with a possible D match to TRBD2 (6 bases). Trimming shortened V by 3 bases and J by 0 bases, and 20 bases separated the two germline ends. The CDR3 sequence is 18 residues long. Germline V gene lookup returns CDR1 SGDLS and CDR2 YYNGEE.

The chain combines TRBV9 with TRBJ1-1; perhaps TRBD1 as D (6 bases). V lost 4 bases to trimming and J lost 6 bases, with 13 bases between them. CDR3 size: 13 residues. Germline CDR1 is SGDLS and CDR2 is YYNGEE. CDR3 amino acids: CASSLTGSPEAFF. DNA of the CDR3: TGTGCCAGCAGCCTCACAGGGAGCCCTGAAGCTTTCTTT.

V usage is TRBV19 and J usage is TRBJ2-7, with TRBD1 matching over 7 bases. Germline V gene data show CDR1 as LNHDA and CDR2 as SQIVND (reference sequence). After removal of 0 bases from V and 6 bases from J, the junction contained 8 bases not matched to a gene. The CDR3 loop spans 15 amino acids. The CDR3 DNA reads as TGTGCCAGTAGTATAGATCGGCAGGGGGTCGGCGAGCAGTACTTC. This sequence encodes CASSIDRQGVGEQYF.

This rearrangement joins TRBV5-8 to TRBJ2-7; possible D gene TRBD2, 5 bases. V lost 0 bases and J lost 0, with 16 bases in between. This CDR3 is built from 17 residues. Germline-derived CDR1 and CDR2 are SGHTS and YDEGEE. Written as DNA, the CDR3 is TGTGCCAGCAGCTTGGTTTATGGCGACTACCTCTCCTACGAGCAGTACTTC. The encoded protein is CASSLVYGDYLSYEQYF.

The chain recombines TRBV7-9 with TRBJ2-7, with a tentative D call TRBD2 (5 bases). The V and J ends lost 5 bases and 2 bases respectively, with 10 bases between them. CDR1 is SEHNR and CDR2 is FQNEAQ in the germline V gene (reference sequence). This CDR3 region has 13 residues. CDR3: CASSQSGTYEQYF. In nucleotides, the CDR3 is TGTGCCAGCAGCCAGTCGGGGACCTACGAGCAGTACTTC.

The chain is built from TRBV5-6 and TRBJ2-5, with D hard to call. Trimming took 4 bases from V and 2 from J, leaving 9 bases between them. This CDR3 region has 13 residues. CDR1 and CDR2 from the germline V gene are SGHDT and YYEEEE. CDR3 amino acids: CASSPPTQETQYF. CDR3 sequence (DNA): TGTGCCAGCAGCCCCCCAACACAAGAGACCCAGTACTTC.

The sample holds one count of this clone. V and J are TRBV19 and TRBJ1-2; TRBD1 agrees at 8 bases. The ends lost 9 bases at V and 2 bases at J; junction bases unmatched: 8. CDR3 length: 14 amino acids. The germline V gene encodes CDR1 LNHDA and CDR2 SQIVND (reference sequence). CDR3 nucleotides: TGTGCCAGCCAAGGGACAGGCCCAAACTATGGCTACACCTTC. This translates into CASQGTGPNYGYTF.

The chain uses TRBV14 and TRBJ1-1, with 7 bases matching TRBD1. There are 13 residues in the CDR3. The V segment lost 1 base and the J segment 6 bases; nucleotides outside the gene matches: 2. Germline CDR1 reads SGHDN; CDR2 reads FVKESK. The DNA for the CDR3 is TGTGCCAGCAGCCAAGCAGGGGGTGCTGAAGCTTTCTTT. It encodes CASSQAGGAEAFF. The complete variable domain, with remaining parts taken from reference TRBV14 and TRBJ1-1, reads EAGVTQFPSHSVIEKGQTVTLRCDPISGHDNLYWYRRVMGKEIKFLLHFVKESKQDESGMPNNRFLAERTGGTYSTLKVQPAELEDSGVYFCASSQAGGAEAFFGQGTRLTVV.

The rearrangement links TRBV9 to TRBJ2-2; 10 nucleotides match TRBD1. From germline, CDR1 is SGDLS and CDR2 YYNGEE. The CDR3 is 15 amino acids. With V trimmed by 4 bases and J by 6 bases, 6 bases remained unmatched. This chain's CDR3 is CASSSRDRGPGELFF. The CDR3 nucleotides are TGTGCCAGCAGCTCCCGGGACAGGGGCCCCGGGGAGCTGTTTTTT. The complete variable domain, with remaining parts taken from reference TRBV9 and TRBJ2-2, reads DSGVTQTPKHLITATGQRVTLRCSPRSGDLSVYWYQQSLDQGLQFLIQYYNGEERAKGNILERFSAQQFPDLHSELNLSSLELGDSALYFCASSSRDRGPGELFFGEGSRLTVL.